The rows below give T cell receptor beta chains drawn from one sample of a study of cytomegalovirus exposure and HLA in healthy donors. Here immunoSEQ multiplex PCR was the method, and the copy in TCRdb shows in-frame clones only, minus some. The sample contains more than 140,000 clones, roughly 82% of which appear only once. The sequenced sample consisted of PBMCs. Receptors were obtained from a man aged 25-45 years in good health and CMV-seropositive. The conserved cysteine and the conserved F or W are not part of the CDR3 here. Fields, in order: D gene, J gene, V gene, CDR3 protein. The D gene is left open where the match is weak.

- TRBJ2-3 TRBV4-1 ASSQITDFVGVGADTQY
TRBD1 TRBJ1-6 TRBV19 ASSEPRGTANNSPLH
- TRBJ2-1 TRBV11-2 ASSSTRGANEQF
- TRBJ1-3 TRBV28 ASSLTRGSGNTIY
TRBD2 TRBJ2-4 TRBV5-4 ASSLAGLAGTIAKNSQY
- TRBJ2-3 TRBV2 ASSEGLPVTDTQY
TRBD1 TRBJ1-3 TRBV6-5 ASSLDRFSGNTIY
- TRBJ1-5 TRBV25-1 ASSEQGQPQH
- - TRBV6-1 ASSLDSYEQY
TRBD2 TRBJ2-7 TRBV18 ASSPVALAGAYEQY